This TCR beta chain was sequenced in a study of cytomegalovirus exposure and HLA in healthy donors. This clone occurred once. Trimming stripped 6 bases from V and 1 base from J, with 13 bases between. The CDR3 is 15 amino acids. Germline CDR1 is MDHEN and CDR2 is SYDVKM. The PCR used 60 Vbeta and 13 Jbeta primers. Data came from immunoSEQ multiplex PCR; TCRdb stores just in-frame clones and leaves some out. The data show some 140,000 clones, with about 76% seen just once and about 3.4% held by the top ten. This receptor was obtained from a female donor in good health and CMV-seronegative. The sequenced material came from PBMCs. This chain uses TRBV28 with TRBJ1-5; a possible D gene is TRBD1 (6 bases). CDR3 sequence reads: CASRQGGVSNQPQHF. The CDR3 coding sequence is TGTGCCAGCAGGCAAGGGGGAGTAAGCAATCAGCCCCAGCATTTT.